Listed here are 4 T cell receptor beta chains from one sample, sequenced in a study of shared clonotypes between healthy human individuals (dated by TCRdb to about 2020). Receptor amplification or capture employed the immunoSEQ multiplex PCR assay. Held by TCRdb, this immuneACCESS table contains in-frame sequences only and omits some clones. Under half of the omission traces to an unresolved V gene where checked; the cause of the rest is unknown. The sample profile shows around 1,100,000 clones; roughly 80% of them were found once. 0.89% of the sample lies in the top ten. Sequencing was done on a sample of memory CD4+ T cells from PBMCs. Interpreted using the paper, the cell subset or site label stands for: CD45RA-negative fraction. Receptors were obtained from a man aged 18-30 years in good health. Some clones in this sample may be carry-over from other donors' samples.

V gene TRBV28 combines with J gene TRBJ1-4; D gene uncertain. V shed 6 bases and J shed 0 bases, with 11 bases lying between them. The CDR3 spans 15 residues. Germline lookup yields CDR1 MDHEN and CDR2 SYDVKM. CDR3 sequence: CASSRTFATNEKLFF. CDR3 bases: TGTGCCAGCAGCCGGACCTTTGCAACTAATGAAAAACTGTTTTTT. The full variable domain, rest sourced from reference TRBV28 and TRBJ1-4, is DVKVTQSSRYLVKRTGEKVFLECVQDMDHENMFWYRQDPGLGLRLIYFSYDVKMKEKGDIPEGYSVSREKKERFSLILESASTNQTSMYLCASSRTFATNEKLFFGSGTQLSVL.

V gene TRBV28 combines with J gene TRBJ2-3; 9 nucleotides agree with TRBD2. This CDR3 has 15 residues. The V and J ends lost 6 bases and 2 bases, in that order; junction bases with no gene match: 6. The germline V gene has CDR1 MDHEN and CDR2 SYDVKM. CDR3 DNA sequence: TGTGCCAGCAGAAATAGCGGGAGCCACACAGATACGCAGTATTTT. The encoded protein is CASRNSGSHTDTQYF.

The chain employs TRBV5-4 and TRBJ1-1, with unresolved D. This CDR3 has 15 residues. The germline V gene has CDR1 SGHNT and CDR2 YYREEE (reference sequence). The ends were cut back, 1 base at V and 5 bases at J, with 15 bases in the middle. The CDR3 bases are TGTGCCAGCAGCTTGTCGAGTGGCCGGACTACTGAAGCTTTCTTT. Its protein product is CASSLSSGRTTEAFF.

The genes are TRBV5-6 and TRBJ2-5; TRBD1 agrees at 10 bases. The CDR3 has 14 residues. Trimming at V came to 3 bases and at J to 3 bases, leaving 2 bases not matched to a gene. CDR1 and CDR2 (germline): SGHDT, YYEEEE. CDR3 region: CASSSGQGKETQYF. The CDR3 region has the DNA TGTGCCAGCAGCTCGGGACAGGGGAAAGAGACCCAGTACTTC. Looking up the rest from reference TRBV5-6 and TRBJ2-5 gives the full variable domain: DAGVTQSPTHLIKTRGQQVTLRCSPKSGHDTVSWYQQALGQGPQFIFQYYEEEERQRGNFPDRFSGHQFPNYSSELNVNALLLGDSALYLCASSSGQGKETQYFGPGTRLLVL.